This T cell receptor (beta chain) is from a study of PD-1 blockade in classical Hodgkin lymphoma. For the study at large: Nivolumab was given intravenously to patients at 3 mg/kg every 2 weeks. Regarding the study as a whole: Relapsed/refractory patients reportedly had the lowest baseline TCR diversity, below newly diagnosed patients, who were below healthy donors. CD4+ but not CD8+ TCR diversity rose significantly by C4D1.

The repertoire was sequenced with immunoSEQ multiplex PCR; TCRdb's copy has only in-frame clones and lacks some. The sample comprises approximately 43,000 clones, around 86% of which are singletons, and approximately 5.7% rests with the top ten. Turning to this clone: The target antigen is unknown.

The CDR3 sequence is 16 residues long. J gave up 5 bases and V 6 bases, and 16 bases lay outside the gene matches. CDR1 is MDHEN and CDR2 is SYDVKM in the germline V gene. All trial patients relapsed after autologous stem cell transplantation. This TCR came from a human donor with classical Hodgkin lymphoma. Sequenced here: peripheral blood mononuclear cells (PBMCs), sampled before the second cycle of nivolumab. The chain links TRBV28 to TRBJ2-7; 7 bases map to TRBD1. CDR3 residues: CASSSSRGGNGHEQYF. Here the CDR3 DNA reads TGTGCCAGCAGCTCTTCCCGAGGGGGCAACGGGCACGAGCAGTACTTC.